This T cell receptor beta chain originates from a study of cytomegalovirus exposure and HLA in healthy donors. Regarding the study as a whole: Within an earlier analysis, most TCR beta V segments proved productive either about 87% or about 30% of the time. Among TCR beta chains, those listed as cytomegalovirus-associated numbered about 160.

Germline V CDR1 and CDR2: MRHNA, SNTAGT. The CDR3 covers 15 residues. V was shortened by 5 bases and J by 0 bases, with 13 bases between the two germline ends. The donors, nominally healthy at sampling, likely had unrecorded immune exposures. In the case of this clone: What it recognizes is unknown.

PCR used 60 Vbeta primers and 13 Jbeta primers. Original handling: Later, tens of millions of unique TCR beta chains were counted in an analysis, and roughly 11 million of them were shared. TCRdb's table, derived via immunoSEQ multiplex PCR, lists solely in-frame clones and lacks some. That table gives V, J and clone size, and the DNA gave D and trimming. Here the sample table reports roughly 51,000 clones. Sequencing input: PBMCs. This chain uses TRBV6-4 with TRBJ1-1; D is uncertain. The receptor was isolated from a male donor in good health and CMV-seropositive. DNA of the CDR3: TGTGCCAGCAGTAAGGATCGCGACATGAACACTGAAGCTTTCTTT. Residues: CASSKDRDMNTEAFF.